This is a list of T cell receptor beta chains from one sample in a study of blood T cell repertoires in COVID-19. The method was immunoSEQ multiplex PCR; TCRdb's version includes in-frame clones alone and lacks a portion of them. The sample records approximately 230,000 clones, about 86% being singletons. The sequenced sample was peripheral blood. Receptors were obtained from a man of 80 years or more with acute or convalescent COVID-19. Both conserved end residues are part of each CDR3. Each record gives: D gene, CDR3 length, J gene, V gene, clone size, CDR3 DNA, CDR3 protein. A D gene is named only where the DNA matches it firmly. Clone sizes are given selectively: once, few, many, or a class where the clone is expanded.

D gene: TRBD2
CDR3 length: 15
J gene: TRBJ2-5
V gene: TRBV7-6
clone size: -
CDR3 DNA: TGTGCCAGCAGCCCGTTCTCGGGGGGCCAAGAGACCCAGTACTTC
CDR3 protein: CASSPFSGGQETQYF

D gene: TRBD1
CDR3 length: 16
J gene: TRBJ1-3
V gene: TRBV19
clone size: -
CDR3 DNA: TGTGCCAGTAGTCTTGGGACAGGCCGCTCTGGAAACACCATATATTTT
CDR3 protein: CASSLGTGRSGNTIYF

D gene: TRBD2
CDR3 length: 17
J gene: TRBJ2-5
V gene: TRBV18
clone size: -
CDR3 DNA: TGTGCCAGCTCACCAGAGGCTAGCGGGAGGGCTCAAGAGACCCAGTACTTC
CDR3 protein: CASSPEASGRAQETQYF

D gene: TRBD1
CDR3 length: 16
J gene: TRBJ1-5
V gene: TRBV10-1
clone size: few
CDR3 DNA: TGCGCCAGCAGTCCCCGAAGACAGGGGATAAGGAGGCCCCAGCATTTT
CDR3 protein: CASSPRRQGIRRPQHF

D gene: -
CDR3 length: 17
J gene: TRBJ2-2
V gene: TRBV28
clone size: -
CDR3 DNA: TGTGCCAGCAGTTCAGTACATGCGGGATCGAACACCGGGGAGCTGTTTTTT
CDR3 protein: CASSSVHAGSNTGELFF

D gene: TRBD1
CDR3 length: 16
J gene: TRBJ2-1
V gene: TRBV10-3
clone size: -
CDR3 DNA: TGTGCCATCAGTGATCGGGGACAGGGTAGAAACAATGAGCAGTTCTTC
CDR3 protein: CAISDRGQGRNNEQFF

D gene: TRBD1
CDR3 length: 14
J gene: TRBJ1-1
V gene: TRBV19
clone size: -
CDR3 DNA: TGTGCCAGTAGTACTCAGGGGGTTAACACTGAAGCTTTCTTT
CDR3 protein: CASSTQGVNTEAFF

D gene: TRBD1
CDR3 length: 14
J gene: TRBJ1-1
V gene: TRBV6-2/TRBV6-3
clone size: -
CDR3 DNA: TGTGCCAGCAGTATTAACAGGGGGAACACTGAAGCTTTCTTT
CDR3 protein: CASSINRGNTEAFF

D gene: TRBD1
CDR3 length: 14
J gene: TRBJ1-5
V gene: TRBV5-1
clone size: few
CDR3 DNA: TGCGCCAGCAGCTTAGGTAGGGGGCTGGATCCCCAGCATTTT
CDR3 protein: CASSLGRGLDPQHF

D gene: TRBD1
CDR3 length: 14
J gene: TRBJ2-5
V gene: TRBV7-9
clone size: -
CDR3 DNA: TGTGCCACCTCGGACAGGAGAAACCAAGAGACCCAGTACTTC
CDR3 protein: CATSDRRNQETQYF

D gene: TRBD2
CDR3 length: 24
J gene: TRBJ2-1
V gene: TRBV9
clone size: -
CDR3 DNA: TGTGCCAGCAGCTCCCACCGCGGGACTAGCGGGAGGGGACTCGAACCCCACCCCTACAATGAGCAGTTCTTC
CDR3 protein: CASSSHRGTSGRGLEPHPYNEQFF

D gene: -
CDR3 length: 13
J gene: TRBJ1-1
V gene: TRBV9
clone size: -
CDR3 DNA: TGTGCCAGCAGTCAACAGGGTGGCACTGAAGCTTTCTTT
CDR3 protein: CASSQQGGTEAFF

D gene: TRBD1
CDR3 length: 12
J gene: TRBJ1-1
V gene: TRBV6-5
clone size: -
CDR3 DNA: TGTGCCTCACAGGGGGCGGCGGCTGAAGCTTTCTTT
CDR3 protein: CASQGAAAEAFF

D gene: -
CDR3 length: 13
J gene: TRBJ1-1
V gene: TRBV5-4
clone size: -
CDR3 DNA: TGTGCCAGCAGCGCTGAGGTTGTCACTGAAGCTTTCTTT
CDR3 protein: CASSAEVVTEAFF

D gene: -
CDR3 length: 18
J gene: TRBJ1-4
V gene: TRBV7-9
clone size: -
CDR3 DNA: TGTGCCAGCAGCTTGGCGCGGGGGGTAGGGACAACTAATGAAAAACTGTTTTTT
CDR3 protein: CASSLARGVGTTNEKLFF

D gene: TRBD1
CDR3 length: 17
J gene: TRBJ2-1
V gene: TRBV9
clone size: -
CDR3 DNA: TGTGCCAGCAGCGACCCCTCGGAGACAGGGTCTTACAATGAGCAGTTCTTC
CDR3 protein: CASSDPSETGSYNEQFF

D gene: TRBD2
CDR3 length: 13
J gene: TRBJ2-7
V gene: TRBV9
clone size: -
CDR3 DNA: TGTGCCAGCAGCGTGGGGGGGTTCAGCGAGCAGTACTTC
CDR3 protein: CASSVGGFSEQYF

D gene: -
CDR3 length: 15
J gene: TRBJ1-2
V gene: TRBV7-2
clone size: once
CDR3 DNA: TGTGCCAGCAGCCCCGCTCCCGACAGGCCACATGGCTACACCTTC
CDR3 protein: CASSPAPDRPHGYTF